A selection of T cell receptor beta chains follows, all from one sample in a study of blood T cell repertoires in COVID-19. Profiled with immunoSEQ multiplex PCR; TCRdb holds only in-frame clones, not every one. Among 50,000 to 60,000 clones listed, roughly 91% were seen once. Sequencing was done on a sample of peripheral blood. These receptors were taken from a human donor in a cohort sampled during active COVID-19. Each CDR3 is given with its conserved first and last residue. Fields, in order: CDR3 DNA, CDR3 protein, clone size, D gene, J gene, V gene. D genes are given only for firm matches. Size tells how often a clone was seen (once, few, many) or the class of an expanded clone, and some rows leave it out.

CDR3nt: TGCGCCAGCAGCTCGGGAGGACTAGCGGGGGAGGGTGAGCAGTTCTTC; CDR3aa: CASSSGGLAGEGEQFF; abundance: .; d_gene: TRBD2; j_gene: TRBJ2-1; v_gene: TRBV5-1
CDR3nt: TGCGCCAGCAGCCAAGCGGGCAGGGGGATGAACACTGAAGCTTTCTTT; CDR3aa: CASSQAGRGMNTEAFF; abundance: .; d_gene: TRBD1; j_gene: TRBJ1-1; v_gene: TRBV4-3
CDR3nt: TGTGCCACCCTTATGAACACTGAAGCTTTCTTT; CDR3aa: CATLMNTEAFF; abundance: .; d_gene: .; j_gene: TRBJ1-1; v_gene: TRBV6-5
CDR3nt: TGCGCCAGCAGCACTAGCGGGAGGGCCGTCGGGGAGCTGTTTTTT; CDR3aa: CASSTSGRAVGELFF; abundance: .; d_gene: TRBD2; j_gene: TRBJ2-2; v_gene: TRBV10-2
CDR3nt: TGTGCCAGCAGCTTGGCGCAAATAGCGGTGTACCAAGAGACCCAGTACTTC; CDR3aa: CASSLAQIAVYQETQYF; abundance: .; d_gene: .; j_gene: TRBJ2-5; v_gene: TRBV5-8
CDR3nt: TGTGCCAGCAGCTCGGGACAGCCCTCAAATGAGCAGTTCTTC; CDR3aa: CASSSGQPSNEQFF; abundance: few; d_gene: TRBD1; j_gene: TRBJ2-1; v_gene: TRBV7-2
CDR3nt: TGTGCCACCAGTGACCCCCGGCAGGAGGTCAACAATGAGCAGTTCTTC; CDR3aa: CATSDPRQEVNNEQFF; abundance: .; d_gene: .; j_gene: TRBJ2-1; v_gene: TRBV24-1
CDR3nt: TGCGCCAGCACCCTATCAGGGGGCAGAGATACGCAGTATTTT; CDR3aa: CASTLSGGRDTQYF; abundance: .; d_gene: TRBD1; j_gene: TRBJ2-3; v_gene: TRBV5-1
CDR3nt: TGTGCCAGCACCCCCTCTGGACTAGCGGGGGCTGGGGCCAACGTCCTGACTTTC; CDR3aa: CASTPSGLAGAGANVLTF; abundance: .; d_gene: TRBD2; j_gene: TRBJ2-6; v_gene: TRBV28
CDR3nt: TGTGCCAGTGGACAGAACTCTGGAAACACCATATATTTT; CDR3aa: CASGQNSGNTIYF; abundance: .; d_gene: .; j_gene: TRBJ1-3; v_gene: TRBV6-5
CDR3nt: TGTGCCAGCAGCCAAGAAAGATTGTCGGGTTATAGGTTTGGAGAAAAACTGTTTTTT; CDR3aa: CASSQERLSGYRFGEKLFF; abundance: once; d_gene: .; j_gene: TRBJ1-4; v_gene: TRBV3-1/TRBV3-2
CDR3nt: TGTGCCAGCAGCTCGAGGGGCGGGACCAATGAGCAGTTCTTC; CDR3aa: CASSSRGGTNEQFF; abundance: .; d_gene: .; j_gene: TRBJ2-1; v_gene: TRBV3-1/TRBV3-2
CDR3nt: TGCAGTGCTAGGGCCTCCTACGAGCAGTACTTC; CDR3aa: CSARASYEQYF; abundance: .; d_gene: .; j_gene: TRBJ2-7; v_gene: TRBV20-1
CDR3nt: TGTGCCAGCAGTCGACGACAGCCTCGTACCAACACTGAAGCTTTCTTT; CDR3aa: CASSRRQPRTNTEAFF; abundance: .; d_gene: .; j_gene: TRBJ1-1; v_gene: TRBV6-6
CDR3nt: TGTGCCAGCAGCTGGGAGACGGCGGGCTCCTACGAGCAGTACTTC; CDR3aa: CASSWETAGSYEQYF; abundance: .; d_gene: .; j_gene: TRBJ2-7; v_gene: TRBV11-1
CDR3nt: TGTGCCAGCAGCTTAGGAGGGTCCAGTCTTTACAATGAGCAGTTCTTC; CDR3aa: CASSLGGSSLYNEQFF; abundance: .; d_gene: .; j_gene: TRBJ2-1; v_gene: TRBV11-3
CDR3nt: TGTGCCATCAGTGAGCCGGGAGGCTCTGGGGCCAACGTCCTGACTTTC; CDR3aa: CAISEPGGSGANVLTF; abundance: .; d_gene: TRBD2; j_gene: TRBJ2-6; v_gene: TRBV10-3
CDR3nt: TGTGCCTACCTCGGGACAGCCCGCCCGGATGGCTACACCTTC; CDR3aa: CAYLGTARPDGYTF; abundance: .; d_gene: TRBD1; j_gene: TRBJ1-2; v_gene: TRBV30
CDR3nt: TGTGCCAGCAGCTTATCCAGGTCCATTTCTAACTATGGCTACACCTTC; CDR3aa: CASSLSRSISNYGYTF; abundance: .; d_gene: .; j_gene: TRBJ1-2; v_gene: TRBV11-3
CDR3nt: TGTGCCAGCAGCCACGACAGAAGCTCTGAAGCTTTCTTT; CDR3aa: CASSHDRSSEAFF; abundance: once; d_gene: .; j_gene: TRBJ1-1; v_gene: TRBV3-1/TRBV3-2
CDR3nt: TGTGCCAGCAGCTTGTGGGGAGAGGGAAGCAATCAGCCCCAGCATTTT; CDR3aa: CASSLWGEGSNQPQHF; abundance: once; d_gene: .; j_gene: TRBJ1-5; v_gene: TRBV5-6
CDR3nt: TGTGCCAGCAGCCACCACTCAAGAACCTACAATGAGCAGTTCTTC; CDR3aa: CASSHHSRTYNEQFF; abundance: .; d_gene: .; j_gene: TRBJ2-1; v_gene: TRBV3-1/TRBV3-2
CDR3nt: TGTGCCAGCAGCTTAGCATCGGACAGCGTATATAATTCACCCCTCCACTTT; CDR3aa: CASSLASDSVYNSPLHF; abundance: .; d_gene: .; j_gene: TRBJ1-6; v_gene: TRBV7-9
CDR3nt: TGTGCCAGCAGCCCCACAAATTACAATGAGCAGTTCTTC; CDR3aa: CASSPTNYNEQFF; abundance: .; d_gene: .; j_gene: TRBJ2-1; v_gene: TRBV7-7
CDR3nt: TGTGCCAGCAGCCAGCGGGGACAGTCCGCTGAAGCTTTCTTT; CDR3aa: CASSQRGQSAEAFF; abundance: .; d_gene: TRBD1; j_gene: TRBJ1-1; v_gene: TRBV3-1/TRBV3-2
CDR3nt: TGTGCCAGCAGCTTGGCCTCGGGGGGGAGCCCTAGCACAGATACGCAGTATTTT; CDR3aa: CASSLASGGSPSTDTQYF; abundance: .; d_gene: TRBD2; j_gene: TRBJ2-3; v_gene: TRBV5-6